This TCR beta chain was profiled in a study of cytotoxic CD8 clonotypes in ibrutinib-treated CLL. A 1 in 200,000 to 1 in 1 million T cell depth was the sequencing target. The method was immunoSEQ multiplex PCR; TCRdb's version includes in-frame clones alone and lacks a portion of them. The sample carries about 300,000 clones, more than 70% recorded once. CDR3 length equals 14 residues. The V and J ends lost 5 bases and 3 bases respectively, with 11 bases between them. The V gene's germline CDR1 is SGHAT and CDR2 FQDESV (reference sequence). Sample: PBMCs, taken at disease progression, from a patient treated with ibrutinib. The TCR originated in a human donor with chronic lymphocytic leukemia. The rearrangement links TRBV11-1 to TRBJ2-1; D is unresolved. The CDR3 bases are TGTGCCAGCAGCCCGATCGGAAGCTACAATGAGCAGTTCTTC. Its translation is CASSPIGSYNEQFF.